Presented here are 23 T cell receptor beta chains from one specimen sequenced in a study of spatial heterogeneity in lung cancer. Time point indicated: sample taken at primary tumor resection. TCRdb independently ran MiXCR on the 5' RACE reads; one entry per CDR3 protein. Of about 38,000 distinct CDR3 sequences listed, 6.5% to 8.5% are singletons. Sequencing was performed on PBMCs, taken at surgery. The receptors come from a male donor with early-stage non-small cell lung cancer.

This clonotype was found many times. DNA for the CDR3: TGTGCCAGCAGCTCACAGGGAGACACTGAAGCTTTCTTT. Its translation: CASSSQGDTEAFF. The gene calls are TRBV7-6 and TRBJ1-1; tentatively, D is TRBD1 (6 bases). The CDR3 consists of 13 residues. CDR1 and CDR2 from the germline V gene are SGHVS and FNYEAQ. V shed 4 bases and J shed 3 bases, with 9 bases lying between them.

This clonotype was recorded at least ten times. This chain links TRBV6-6 with TRBJ2-7; TRBD1 might be the D (5 bases). Trimming removed 8 bases from V and 2 bases from J, with 10 bases in between. CDR1 and CDR2 from the germline V gene are MNHNY and SVGAGI (reference sequence). This CDR3 is built from 12 residues. CDR3 nucleotide sequence: TGTGCCAGCGGACAAGCCGCCTACGAGCAGTACTTC. It translates to CASGQAAYEQYF.

J is TRBJ2-2 and V is TRBV21-1; the table's D gene call, TRBD2, was not cross checked with the DNA. TRBV21-1 is an annotated pseudogene. The CDR3 loop spans 15 amino acids. The CDR3 DNA sequence: TGTGCCAGCAGCGCTCGGGCGGGGAACACCGGGGAGCTGTTTTTT. It encodes CASSARAGNTGELFF.

This clonotype appeared a few times. This sequence joins TRBV5-1 and TRBJ1-6, with 10 bases identical to TRBD1. J was trimmed by 9 bases and V by 5 bases; bases with no gene match: 8. Per germline, CDR1 SGHRS and CDR2 YFSETQ. The CDR3 contains 15 residues. CDR3 in DNA: TGCGCCAGCAGTGATTCGACAGGGGGCAGTTCACCCCTCCACTTT. It codes for CASSDSTGGSSPLHF.

This clonotype was detected many times. This chain joins TRBV29-1 and TRBJ2-4, with a weak D call TRBD1 (6 bases). Germline V gene lookup returns CDR1 SQVTM and CDR2 ANQGSEA. Trimming took 4 bases from V and 4 from J, leaving 11 bases between them. This CDR3 spans 13 amino acids. CDR3 DNA: TGCAGCGTTGTCCCTGGACAGAAAAACATTCAGTACTTC. It translates to CSVVPGQKNIQYF.

This clonotype was seen many times. The chain has TRBV29-1 and TRBJ2-3, with D uncertain. Trimming stripped 5 bases from V and 0 bases from J, with 12 bases between. The CDR3 has 14 residues. Germline V CDR1 and CDR2: SQVTM, ANQGSEA. The chain's CDR3 is CSVPDRASTDTQYF. In DNA, the CDR3 is TGCAGCGTTCCGGACCGCGCTAGCACAGATACGCAGTATTTT.

The gene calls are TRBV11-2 and TRBJ1-1; TRBD1 is a possible D gene (6 bases). CDR3 length equals 18 residues. The V gene lost 4 bases and the J gene lost 0 bases, with 21 bases spanning the gap. Germline-derived CDR1 and CDR2 are SGHAT and FQNNGV. The CDR3 loop is CASSSRTQGRQLNTEAFF. The CDR3 DNA reads TGTGCCAGCAGCTCCCGGACCCAGGGGCGACAATTGAACACTGAAGCTTTCTTT. Drawing the rest from reference TRBV11-2 and TRBJ1-1, the complete variable domain is EAGVAQSPRYKIIEKRQSVAFWCNPISGHATLYWYQQILGQGPKLLIQFQNNGVVDDSQLPKDRFSAERLKGVDSTLKIQPAKLEDSAVYLCASSSRTQGRQLNTEAFFGQGTRLTVV.

A few counts support this clonotype. V is TRBV6-5 and J is TRBJ2-7; tentatively, D is TRBD1 (6 bases). The germline V gene has CDR1 MNHEY and CDR2 SVGAGI. CDR3 size: 12 residues. V gave up 5 bases and J gave up 6 bases, with 11 bases separating them. The CDR3: CASSTQGGEQYV. The DNA for the CDR3 is TGTGCCAGCAGTACACAGGGTGGCGAGCAGTACGTC.

The genes are TRBV27 and TRBJ1-6; 8 bases match TRBD1. Germline CDR1 and CDR2: MNHEY and SMNVEV (reference sequence). The CDR3 runs 14 residues. The J segment lost 13 bases and the V segment lost 5 bases, leaving 10 bases of the junction unmatched. The CDR3, as DNA: TGTGCCAGCAGTCTCCAGGGGGCGAACACCCCCCTCCACTTT. Translated: CASSLQGANTPLHF.

The chain links TRBV5-4 to TRBJ2-5, with 8 positions matching TRBD2. Trimming cost V 3 bases and J 9 bases; bases outside gene matches: 10. The CDR3 sequence is 14 residues long. Germline V gives CDR1 SGHNT, CDR2 YYREEE (reference sequence). CDR3 DNA: TGTGCCAGCAGCTCCACTAGCGCCGGGGGGGCCCAGTACTTC. It specifies CASSSTSAGGAQYF.

This clonotype was counted between two and nine times. The rearrangement uses TRBV9 and TRBJ2-3; possibly TRBD2 for D (6 bases). The CDR3 covers 17 residues. Trimming took 0 bases from V and 2 from J, leaving 16 bases between them. In germline, CDR1 is SGDLS, CDR2 YYNGEE. Here the CDR3 reads CASSVAYAGTLTDTQYF. In DNA form, the CDR3 reads TGTGCCAGCAGCGTAGCTTACGCGGGAACGCTCACAGATACGCAGTATTTT.

This clonotype has only a few counts. This chain uses TRBV6-2 or TRBV6-3 with TRBJ2-7; 7 bases are shared with TRBD2. This CDR3 region has 15 residues. Germline V gene lookup returns CDR1 MNHEY and CDR2 SVGEGT. V was pared by 6 bases and J by 3 bases, with 11 bases of the junction left unmatched. The CDR3 DNA is TGTGCCAGCAGGAGCGGTGGCGGGGGTTACTACGAGCAGTACTTC. Translating gives CASRSGGGGYYEQYF.

The V and J genes are TRBV7-9 and TRBJ2-7; 14 bases line up with TRBD2. This CDR3 is 14 amino acids long. Germline V gene sequence: CDR1 SEHNR, CDR2 FQNEAQ (reference sequence). With V trimmed by 5 bases and J by 9 bases, 6 bases remained unmatched. CDR3 bases: TGTGCCAGCAGCCCCGGGACTAGCGGGGGCAGGCAGTACTTC. Encoded protein: CASSPGTSGGRQYF. Variable domain in full (rest from reference TRBV7-9 and TRBJ2-7): DTGVSQNPRHKITKRGQNVTFRCDPISEHNRLYWYRQTLGQGPEFLTYFQNEAQLEKSRLLSDRFSAERPKGSFSTLEIQRTEQGDSAMYLCASSPGTSGGRQYFGPGTRLTVT.

This clonotype was picked up many times. This rearrangement joins TRBV20-1 to TRBJ2-1; 12 bases are a match to TRBD2. This CDR3 region has 14 residues. Germline V gene data show CDR1 as DFQATT and CDR2 as SNEGSKA (reference sequence). V lost 6 bases to trimming and J lost 9 bases; unmatched junction nucleotides: 9. The CDR3 sequence: CSASGTSGLGEQFF. The CDR3 DNA sequence: TGCAGTGCATCCGGGACTAGCGGGTTGGGTGAGCAGTTCTTC.

In this sample, this clonotype turned up a few times. As DNA, the CDR3 is TGTGCCAGCAGTTACCCCGGACTTCCCCAAGAGACCCAGTACTTC. Protein product: CASSYPGLPQETQYF. V and J are TRBV6-2 or TRBV6-3 and TRBJ2-5; D may be TRBD2 (5 bases). CDR1 MNHEY and CDR2 SVGEGT come from the germline V gene. The CDR3 has 15 residues. Between the trimmed V and J ends, which lost 2 bases and 1 base, there was a span of 11 bases.

This chain uses TRBV12-5 with TRBJ2-5, with D tentatively TRBD2 (5 bases). CDR1 is LGHNT and CDR2 is FRNRAP in the germline V gene. The length of the CDR3 is 14 residues. Trimming took 6 bases from V and 2 from J, leaving 13 bases between them. This chain's CDR3 is CASGMDSRQETQYF. As DNA, the CDR3 is TGTGCTAGTGGGATGGACTCACGACAAGAGACCCAGTACTTC.

This clonotype was observed at least ten times. The chain links TRBV11-3 to TRBJ2-3; D perhaps matches TRBD2 (6 bases). Deletions cut 6 bases from V and 0 bases from J, with 19 bases between. From germline, CDR1 is SGHNT and CDR2 YENEEA. The CDR3 is 17 amino acids. DNA for the CDR3: TGTGCCAGCAGTGGGGGGACTCAAAGCTCTAGCACAGATACGCAGTATTTT. Translation: CASSGGTQSSSTDTQYF.

At least ten counts were recorded for this clonotype. This chain connects TRBV5-1 to TRBJ1-4; D is perhaps TRBD1 (6 bases). This CDR3 comprises 14 residues. CDR1 SGHRS and CDR2 YFSETQ come from the germline V gene. Trimming took off 2 bases at V and 6 bases at J, with 11 bases between the two ends. The chain's CDR3 is CASSFRGLDEKLFF. The CDR3 DNA reads TGCGCCAGCAGCTTCAGGGGATTGGATGAAAAACTGTTTTTT.

The genes are TRBV7-3 and TRBJ2-3; TRBD2 matches at 10 bases. V lost 3 bases and J lost 6; bases outside the gene matches: 3. Germline CDR1 is SGHTA and CDR2 is FQGTGA. This CDR3 is built from 14 residues. CDR3 amino acids: CASSLSGRADTQYF. The CDR3, as DNA: TGTGCCAGCAGCTTGAGCGGGAGGGCTGATACGCAGTATTTT. Complete variable domain (other parts from reference TRBV7-3 and TRBJ2-3): GAGVSQTPSNKVTEKGKYVELRCDPISGHTALYWYRQSLGQGPEFLIYFQGTGAADDSGLPNDRFFAVRPEGSVSTLKIQRTERGDSAVYLCASSLSGRADTQYFGPGTRLTVL.

J is TRBJ2-2 and V is TRBV2; maybe TRBD1 (6 bases). Looked up from germline, CDR1 is SNHLY and CDR2 is FYNNEI. V lost 7 bases and J 2 bases, leaving 11 bases between the germline ends. CDR3 size: 14 residues. CDR3 region: CASKAGENTGELFF. DNA for the CDR3: TGTGCCAGCAAGGCAGGGGAAAACACCGGGGAGCTGTTTTTT.

The sample holds many counts of this clonotype. The CDR3 region is CASSEGSGAPYEQYV. DNA of the CDR3: TGTGCCAGCAGTGAAGGGTCAGGGGCCCCCTACGAGCAGTACGTC. The V call is TRBV2, the J call TRBJ2-7, with a weak D call TRBD1 (6 bases). The V gene's germline CDR1 is SNHLY and CDR2 FYNNEI. There are 15 residues in the CDR3. Trimming stripped 1 base from V and 2 bases from J, with 12 bases between.

The chain links TRBV5-1 to TRBJ1-4, with D unclear. Germline V gives CDR1 SGHRS, CDR2 YFSETQ. CDR3 length equals 14 residues. The ends were cut back, 4 bases at V and 6 bases at J, with 13 bases in the middle. Here the CDR3 DNA reads TGCGCCAGCAGCGCATCGGGAGCTGATGAAAAACTGTTTTTT. This codes for CASSASGADEKLFF.

The rearrangement links TRBV29-1 to TRBJ2-7; D unresolved. Germline V gene lookup returns CDR1 SQVTM and CDR2 ANQGSEA. V was pared by 7 bases and J by 1 base, with 8 bases between. The CDR3 is 11 amino acids. The CDR3 reads CSAGQSYEQYF. The CDR3 DNA reads as TGCAGCGCCGGGCAGTCCTACGAGCAGTACTTC.